The 5 T cell receptor beta chains in this list originate from one sample, sequenced in a study of molecular identifiers for immune sequencing clone quantification (dated 2018 in TCRdb). To prepare the library, PCR was applied. The data were produced on an Illumina MiSeq. TCRdb reprocessed the public reads (quality trimming at Q25 with fastp, clone calling with MiXCR) and kept in-frame beta chains. Duplicate CDR3 protein sequences are folded into a single record with the most common DNA and genes. The sample table shows tens of thousands of distinct CDR3 sequences, and about a fifth are seen once. Together, the top ten hold approximately 6.4% of the sample. Sequencing was carried out using naive CD8+ T cells from blood, with Jurkat cell RNA spiked in. In the paper's terms, the cell subset or site label means: FACS-sorted CD8+CD4-CCR7+CD45RA+ naive T cells. The receptors shown here come from a human donor in good health. Some libraries in this study had Jurkat cell RNA spiked in.

This clonotype has at least ten counts. The chain is built from TRBV6-5 and TRBJ2-1, with 14 bases lining up with TRBD2. The CDR3 consists of 17 residues. Germline assignment: CDR1 MNHEY and CDR2 SVGAGI. V lost 5 bases and J lost 2; bases outside the gene matches: 5. CDR3 sequence: CASSKTSGGDPYNEQFF. The CDR3 bases are TGTGCCAGCAGTAAGACTAGCGGGGGGGATCCCTACAATGAGCAGTTCTTC.

To note about this clonotype: A much bigger clone sits one base away, suggesting this may be a read error. This chain links TRBV2 with TRBJ1-1; TRBD1 is a possible D gene (6 bases). The CDR3 covers 14 residues. Trimming removed 4 bases from V and 3 bases from J, with 12 bases in between. Germline V CDR1 and CDR2: SNHLY, FYNNEI. The CDR3 spells CASSVGASDTEAFF. In nucleotides, the CDR3 is TGTGCCAGCAGTGTGGGGGCTTCGGACACTGAAGCTTTCTTT.

This clonotype was seen repeatedly, ten times or more. The V and J genes are TRBV18 and TRBJ2-7; TRBD2 matches at 15 bases. Germline V gene sequence: CDR1 KGHSH, CDR2 LQKENI. V lost 6 bases and J lost 4; bases outside the gene matches: 10. The length of the CDR3 is 17 residues. DNA of the CDR3: TGTGCCAGCTCTCTCGGACTAGCGGGAGGGCAATGGTACGAGCAGTACTTC. This gives the protein CASSLGLAGGQWYEQYF.

This clonotype was detected only a few times. CDR3 residues: CASRGVAGGPFSGELFF. The DNA of the CDR3 is TGTGCCAGCAGGGGCGTAGCGGGAGGACCCTTTTCCGGGGAGCTGTTTTTT. The rearrangement links TRBV5-4 to TRBJ2-2; 10 nucleotides agree with TRBD2. The CDR3 sequence is 17 residues long. Germline values: CDR1 SGHNT, CDR2 YYREEE (reference sequence). Trimming cost V 5 bases and J 6 bases; bases outside gene matches: 13.

This clonotype was counted only a few times. The rearrangement links TRBV29-1 to TRBJ2-7, with 9 bases that match TRBD2. This CDR3 is 14 amino acids long. Per germline, CDR1 SQVTM and CDR2 ANQGSEA. V lost 6 bases and J lost 3; bases outside the gene matches: 9. CDR3 in DNA: TGCAGCGTAGTCGCCGGGACTAGCCTCTACGAGCAGTACTTC. It yields the protein CSVVAGTSLYEQYF.